These 20 T cell receptor beta chains came from one sample sequenced in a study of T cells after yellow fever vaccination. MiXCR, applied by TCRdb to the 5' RACE reads, yields one record per CDR3 protein. The top ten hold roughly 35% of the sample, which has around 67,000 distinct CDR3 sequences, approximately 6.5% seen once. Sequenced here: CD8+ T cells sorted from PBMCs, sampled around 5 days after the first yellow fever vaccination. The source of these receptors is a man between 18 and 35 years old who received the YFV17D yellow fever vaccine.

This clonotype was seen only a few times. The chain joins TRBV4-1 to TRBJ2-7; TRBD2 is a possible D gene (6 bases). CDR1 is MGHRA and CDR2 is YSYEKL in the germline V gene. V was clipped by 1 base and J by 6 bases, with 10 bases between them. CDR3 length equals 13 residues. CDR3 nucleotides: TGCGCCAGCAGCCAAGTAGGAGGGGTCGAGCAGTACTTC. Amino acid sequence: CASSQVGGVEQYF.

The chain joins TRBV5-1 to TRBJ2-7; no firm D call. Trimming took off 1 base at V and 3 bases at J, with 11 bases between the two ends. CDR1 is SGHRS and CDR2 is YFSETQ in the germline V gene. The CDR3 contains 14 residues. The CDR3 DNA follows: TGCGCCAGCAGCTTGACCGCAGGAAACTACGAGCAGTACGTC. Protein: CASSLTAGNYEQYV.

The sample holds many counts of this clonotype. CDR3 coding DNA: TGTGCCAGCAGTTTCCGGGGGACCCAAGAGACCCAGTACTTC. It encodes CASSFRGTQETQYF. The chain uses TRBV12-3 or TRBV12-4 and TRBJ2-5, with a tentative D call TRBD2 (6 bases). V lost 3 bases, J lost 1 base, and 9 bases lay in between. CDR3 length: 14 amino acids.

This clonotype was observed many times. This chain connects TRBV6-1 to TRBJ1-4; 7 nucleotides agree with TRBD1. V lost 8 bases, J lost 8 bases, and 8 bases stayed unmatched. The CDR3 contains 13 residues. Germline CDR1 and CDR2: MNHNS and SASEGT. CDR3 residues: CASQDREDEKLFF. The CDR3 bases are TGTGCCAGCCAAGACAGGGAAGACGAAAAACTGTTTTTT.

This clonotype has a count of ten or more. The chain employs TRBV29-1 and TRBJ1-2; weak D call: TRBD1 (6 bases). Germline CDR1 SQVTM, CDR2 ANQGSEA. The CDR3 has 14 amino acids. Trimming took 6 bases from V and 6 from J, leaving 20 bases between them. This chain's CDR3 is CSVERRGRGHGYTF. In DNA, the CDR3 is TGCAGCGTGGAGAGGCGGGGCAGGGGCCATGGCTACACCTTC.

This clonotype is judged medium-sized. V is TRBV6-4 and J is TRBJ2-3; 8 bases line up with TRBD2. Germline-derived CDR1 and CDR2 are MRHNA and SNTAGT. V was clipped by 2 bases and J by 2 bases; unmatched bases: 0. The CDR3 sequence is 14 residues long. The CDR3 sequence: CASSDGLATDTQYF. The CDR3 nucleotides read TGTGCCAGCAGTGACGGACTAGCCACAGATACGCAGTATTTT.

This clonotype was recorded at least ten times. The J gene is TRBJ2-7, the V gene TRBV11-2; 7 bases fit TRBD2. Germline CDR1 reads SGHAT; CDR2 reads FQNNGV. J was trimmed by 4 bases and V by 4 bases; bases with no gene match: 13. This CDR3 is 16 amino acids long. The CDR3 nucleotides are TGTGCCAGCAGCTGGAGTACCGGGGGGTCTTTATACGAGCAGTACTTC. Protein product: CASSWSTGGSLYEQYF.

There are a few counts of this clonotype. The V call is TRBV27, the J call TRBJ1-5; D not resolved. The V end lost 7 bases, the J end lost 0 bases, and 10 bases lay between the germline ends. Germline lookup yields CDR1 MNHEY and CDR2 SMNVEV (reference sequence). The CDR3 is 14 residues long. The CDR3 spells CASKAGYSNQPQHF. The CDR3 DNA is TGTGCCAGCAAAGCCGGATATAGCAATCAGCCCCAGCATTTT.

This clonotype appeared a few times. The rearrangement joins TRBV15 to TRBJ2-1, with D maybe TRBD1 (7 bases). Trimming left V 5 bases short and J 5 bases short, with 13 bases between. Germline CDR1 and CDR2: LNHNV and YYDKDF (reference sequence). This CDR3 is built from 14 residues. CDR3 nucleotide sequence: TGTGCCACCAGCGGTAGCAGGGGGGACAATGAGCAGTTCTTC. It is translated as CATSGSRGDNEQFF. The whole variable domain, remainder taken from reference TRBV15 and TRBJ2-1, is DAMVIQNPRYQVTQFGKPVTLSCSQTLNHNVMYWYQQKSSQAPKLLFHYYDKDFNNEADTPDNFQSRRPNTSFCFLDIRSPGLGDTAMYLCATSGSRGDNEQFFGPGTRLTVL.

This clonotype was picked up a small number of times. The chain employs TRBV6-1 and TRBJ1-2; 9 bases are shared with TRBD1. This CDR3 has 14 amino acids. From germline, CDR1 is MNHNS and CDR2 SASEGT. J was trimmed by 4 bases and V by 5 bases; bases with no gene match: 5. CDR3 bases: TGTGCCAGCAGTCCCGGACAGGGGATCTATGGCTACACCTTC. This encodes CASSPGQGIYGYTF.

J is TRBJ2-7 and V is TRBV9; unclear D gene. The CDR3 is 14 amino acids. Germline assignment: CDR1 SGDLS and CDR2 YYNGEE. The V gene lost 0 bases and the J gene lost 1 base, with 8 bases spanning the gap. The CDR3 DNA reads as TGTGCCAGCAGCGTAGCTTCAGGATCCTACGAGCAGTACTTC. Translating it yields CASSVASGSYEQYF.

The DNA for the CDR3 is TGCGCCAGCAGCCTTCGAGCGGGACAGCTAGATACGCAGTATTTT. It is translated as CASSLRAGQLDTQYF. The genes are TRBV4-1 and TRBJ2-3; the D call may be TRBD1 or TRBD2 (7 bases each). V was trimmed by 4 bases and J by 5 bases, leaving 16 bases between them. The germline V gene has CDR1 MGHRA and CDR2 YSYEKL. The CDR3 length is 15 residues.

The chain recombines TRBV6-2 or TRBV6-3 with TRBJ1-1, with 8 bases identical to TRBD1. Trimming took 6 bases from V and 1 from J; bases not matched to a gene: 4. Germline CDR1 reads MNHEY; CDR2 reads SVGEGT. This CDR3 comprises 14 residues. CDR3 amino acids: CASRWDRPNTEAFF. For the CDR3, the DNA is TGTGCCAGCAGATGGGACAGGCCGAACACTGAAGCTTTCTTT.

This clonotype was seen at least ten times. The CDR3 reads CASATGAWGYTF. The CDR3, as DNA: TGTGCCAGCGCGACAGGGGCCTGGGGCTACACCTTC. The chain carries TRBV9 and TRBJ1-2; 8 bases line up with TRBD1. The CDR3 extends over 12 amino acids. J was trimmed by 8 bases and V by 7 bases; bases with no gene match: 7. CDR1 and CDR2 (germline): SGDLS, YYNGEE.

This clonotype appeared a few times. J is TRBJ2-5 and V is TRBV4-1; D is undetermined. Trimming pared 2 bases from V and 4 bases from J, leaving 8 bases between. This CDR3 spans 13 amino acids. Germline values: CDR1 MGHRA, CDR2 YSYEKL. The CDR3 DNA reads TGCGCCAGCAGCCAAAGACTTGGAGAGACCCAGTACTTC. It encodes CASSQRLGETQYF.

In this sample, this clonotype turned up a few times. The gene calls are TRBV4-3 and TRBJ2-6, with unresolved D. The germline CDR1 and CDR2 sequences are LGHNA and YSLEER. Trimming removed 2 bases from V and 3 bases from J, with 14 bases in between. The CDR3 is 17 amino acids. In DNA form, the CDR3 reads TGCGCCAGCAGCCAAAGCCACAACAAATATGGGGCCAACGTCCTGACTTTC. This gives the protein CASSQSHNKYGANVLTF.

The rearrangement joins TRBV19 to TRBJ1-2, with D tentatively TRBD1 (6 bases). Germline V gene data show CDR1 as LNHDA and CDR2 as SQIVND (reference sequence). Deletions cut 4 bases from V and 3 bases from J, with 15 bases between. The CDR3 has 15 amino acids. CDR3 nucleotide sequence: TGTGCCAGTAGTACTACAGGGCCAGAAGACTATGGCTACACCTTC. Residues: CASSTTGPEDYGYTF.

In its sample, this clonotype was seen many times. CDR3 DNA sequence: TGCAGTGCTTCTCCGGGCAATGAGCAGTTCTTC. It codes for CSASPGNEQFF. The rearrangement joins TRBV20-1 to TRBJ2-1; D not resolved. The germline V and J ends were trimmed by 5 bases and 6 bases, with 8 bases remaining between them. This CDR3 is built from 11 residues. Germline assignment: CDR1 DFQATT and CDR2 SNEGSKA (reference sequence).

This clonotype appeared many times. The rearrangement uses TRBV9 and TRBJ2-7; D gene unclear. The CDR3 loop spans 14 amino acids. Trimming removed 0 bases at V and 3 bases at J, with 10 bases between. The germline CDR1 and CDR2 sequences are SGDLS and YYNGEE. DNA for the CDR3: TGTGCCAGCAGCGTAGCTGAAGGGAACTACGAGCAGTACTTC. Residues: CASSVAEGNYEQYF.

CDR3 amino acids: CASSLPRSTDTQYF. The CDR3 DNA follows: TGTGCCAGCAGCTTACCGCGTAGCACAGATACGCAGTATTTT. J is TRBJ2-3 and V is TRBV7-8; D gene uncertain. The CDR3 is 14 residues long. CDR1 and CDR2 from the germline V gene are SGHVS and FQNEAQ. The V and J ends lost 2 bases and 0 bases respectively, with 6 bases between them.